These T cell receptor beta chains were read from a single sample in a study of shared clonotypes between healthy human individuals. Assay: immunoSEQ multiplex PCR; the TCRdb copy retains only in-frame clones and omits some. The sample has about 820,000 clones, 90% to 95% seen once. Sequenced sample: naive CD8+ T cells sorted from blood. The source is a man aged 30-40 years in good health. CDR3s include the opening cysteine and the closing phenylalanine or tryptophan. D genes are given only for firm matches. Where a row states a size, it is once, few, many or the class of an expanded clone; other rows omit it.

j_call d_call v_call clone_size cdr3_nt cdr3_aa
TRBJ2-7 NA TRBV2 once TGTGCCAGCATGACGGGAACTAAGCAGTACTTC CASMTGTKQYF
TRBJ2-7 TRBD2 TRBV5-4 NA TGTGCCAGCAGCCCAGGAAGCGGGAGTGTCTACGAGCAGTACTTC CASSPGSGSVYEQYF
TRBJ2-5 TRBD1 TRBV13 NA TGTGCCAGCAGCCCACCCCGGGACAGCCTTTCTCCAGAGACCCAGTACTTC CASSPPRDSLSPETQYF
TRBJ2-7 NA TRBV27 NA TGTGCCAGCAGTGCGCGACGAAGCTCCTACGAGCAGTACTTC CASSARRSSYEQYF
TRBJ2-7 NA TRBV27 NA TGTGCCAGCAGTAACCACGGGGACGAGCAGTACTTC CASSNHGDEQYF
TRBJ2-7 TRBD1 TRBV30 NA TGTGCCTGGAGCGAAGACTCAGGGGGACCCTACGAGCAGTACTTC CAWSEDSGGPYEQYF
TRBJ1-1 NA TRBV7-9 NA TGTGCCAGCAGCTTAGTGTCGGGGGCCCCTGAAGCTTTCTTT CASSLVSGAPEAFF
TRBJ2-1 TRBD1 TRBV6-1 NA TGTGCCAGCAGTTCTCGGGACAGGACGGACAATGAGCAGTTCTTC CASSSRDRTDNEQFF
TRBJ2-7 TRBD2 TRBV6-1 NA TGTGCCAGCGTGAGAGGGACTAGCCCCTACGAGCAGTACTTC CASVRGTSPYEQYF
TRBJ2-7 TRBD1 TRBV5-1 NA TGCGCCAGCAGCTCGGACAGGGGCTACGAGCAGTACTTC CASSSDRGYEQYF
TRBJ1-1 TRBD1 TRBV5-6 NA TGTGCCAGCAGCTTACGCCCGGGACAGGAGTATATTATGAACACTGAAGCTTTCTTT CASSLRPGQEYIMNTEAFF
TRBJ2-7 TRBD1 TRBV13 NA TGTGCCAGCAGCGCCCAACAGGGGGCGGCCTACGAGCAGTACTTC CASSAQQGAAYEQYF
TRBJ2-3 TRBD2 TRBV9 NA TGTGCCAGCAGCTTTAGGACTAGCGCCACCGAAGTGTTGGCAGATACGCAGTATTTT CASSFRTSATEVLADTQYF
TRBJ2-7 TRBD1 TRBV27 NA TGTGCCAGCAGTTTCCTGCTACCGGGACAGGGGGAGGGTAGCTCCTACGAGCAGTACTTC CASSFLLPGQGEGSSYEQYF
TRBJ2-5 NA TRBV7-2 NA TGTGCCAGCAGCTTAGATCTAGGGGCGGGAGAGACCCAGTACTTC CASSLDLGAGETQYF
TRBJ2-2 NA TRBV7-2 once TGTGCCAGCAGCTTTCTATTTGGGACCGGGGAGCTGTTTTTT CASSFLFGTGELFF
TRBJ2-1 NA TRBV7-9 NA TGTGCCAGCAGCTCCAGCCACATGTCGAGCGGCCCCGGAACGGAGCAGTTCTTC CASSSSHMSSGPGTEQFF
TRBJ2-7 NA TRBV7-8 NA TGTGCCAGCAGCTTAGGGGGCTGGGACGAGCAGTACTTC CASSLGGWDEQYF
TRBJ1-4 NA TRBV6-1 NA TGTGCCAGCAGTGAAGGACCCGGGATCCGGAATGAAAAACTGTTTTTT CASSEGPGIRNEKLFF
TRBJ2-7 TRBD1 TRBV27 NA TGTGCCAGCAGTTCGCGGACAGGGGGCTACGAGCAGTACTTC CASSSRTGGYEQYF
TRBJ1-1 NA TRBV28 NA TGTGCCAGCAGTAAACGGACAACCACGAACACTGAAGCTTTCTTT CASSKRTTTNTEAFF
TRBJ2-7 TRBD1 TRBV6-6 NA TGTGCCAGCAGATCCGGGACAGGGACCTACGAGCAGTACTTC CASRSGTGTYEQYF
TRBJ1-4 TRBD1 TRBV29-1 NA TGCAGCGTTTCCTACTCCGGGACAGAAATGGACAAGGAAAAACTGTTTTTT CSVSYSGTEMDKEKLFF
TRBJ1-1 NA TRBV11-2 NA TGTGCCAGCAGCTCCCACGGGGTTGAAGCTTTCTTT CASSSHGVEAFF
TRBJ2-1 NA TRBV28 NA TGTGCCAGCAGTTTAGTCCTGAACAACAATGAGCAGTTCTTC CASSLVLNNNEQFF
TRBJ2-1 NA TRBV11-2 NA TGTGCCAGCAGCTTAGATACCTTTCAGGACTACCCTTACAATGAGCAGTTCTTC CASSLDTFQDYPYNEQFF
TRBJ1-4 NA TRBV2 NA TGTGCCAGCAGTCGAAGACAGTCAACTAATGAAAAACTGTTTTTT CASSRRQSTNEKLFF
TRBJ2-7 NA TRBV6-1 NA TGTGCCAGCAGTGAGCGACTCACGGGGGACTACGAGCAGTACTTC CASSERLTGDYEQYF
TRBJ1-5 TRBD1 TRBV15 NA TGTGCCACCAGCATTCGACAGGGCAGTCAGCCCCAGCATTTT CATSIRQGSQPQHF
TRBJ2-2 NA TRBV6-9 NA TGTGCCAGCAGTTCAACCGGGGAGCTGTTTTTT CASSSTGELFF
TRBJ2-1 TRBD1 TRBV4-3 NA TGCGCCAGCAGCCCCGGGACAGGTTCCTACAATGAGCAGTTCTTC CASSPGTGSYNEQFF
TRBJ2-3 NA TRBV12-5 NA TGTGCTAGTGGTTTGGGAGGCAGGGTCCGGGACACAGATACGCAGTATTTT CASGLGGRVRDTDTQYF
TRBJ2-5 TRBD1 TRBV27 few TGTGCCAGCAGTTCTCTACAGGGGCAAGAGACCCAGTACTTC CASSSLQGQETQYF
TRBJ1-5 NA TRBV27 few TGTGCCAGCAGAAATCAGCCCCAGCATTTT CASRNQPQHF
TRBJ1-1 NA TRBV7-9 NA TGTGCCACCCGGACCCGGGGAGCGACTGAAGCTTTCTTT CATRTRGATEAFF
TRBJ2-5 NA TRBV7-6 NA TGTGCCAGCAGCTCCCACAGGGCCCATCAAGAGACCCAGTACTTC CASSSHRAHQETQYF
TRBJ2-7 TRBD2 TRBV19 NA TGTGCCAGTAGTACCTTATCCGGGACTAGCGGGAGTGCCAGAAGACCCTACGAGCAGTACTTC CASSTLSGTSGSARRPYEQYF
TRBJ2-5 NA TRBV6-6 NA TGTGCCAGCAGTTACGCTGAGGGGGGAGAGGAAGAGACCCAGTACTTC CASSYAEGGEEETQYF
TRBJ2-1 NA TRBV27 NA TGTGCCAGGTCGGAGCAGTTCTTC CARSEQFF
TRBJ2-1 NA TRBV7-9 once TGTGCCAGCAGCTTAGGTATGGCGGGGAATGAGCAGTTCTTC CASSLGMAGNEQFF
TRBJ1-1 NA TRBV7-9 NA TGTGCCAGCGTCAAGGACAGAACCTTGAACACTGAAGCTTTCTTT CASVKDRTLNTEAFF
TRBJ2-1 NA TRBV2 NA TGTGCCAGCAGTGTTACGGACTACAATGAGCAGTTCTTC CASSVTDYNEQFF
TRBJ2-1 TRBD2 TRBV27 NA TGTGCCACCGTAGGGAGGGGATCCTACAATGAGCAGTTCTTC CATVGRGSYNEQFF
TRBJ2-7 TRBD1 TRBV28 NA TGTGCCAGCAGTCCACCCGACAGGGTAAAGCAGTACTTC CASSPPDRVKQYF
TRBJ1-4 NA TRBV10-3 NA TGTGCCATCAGTGAGGACCGAGCAACTAATGAAAAACTGTTTTTT CAISEDRATNEKLFF
TRBJ2-2 NA TRBV5-1 once TGCGCCAGCAGCTTCCAGGAAAAGAACACCGGGGAGCTGTTTTTT CASSFQEKNTGELFF
TRBJ2-5 TRBD1 TRBV7-9 NA TGTGCCAGCAGCTTAGTCCGGGACAGGGGGCGAGAGACCCAGTACTTC CASSLVRDRGRETQYF
TRBJ2-1 TRBD2 TRBV27 NA TGTGCCAGCAGACGAGCGGGAACCTACAATGAGCAGTTCTTC CASRRAGTYNEQFF
TRBJ2-7 NA TRBV9 NA TGTGCCAGCAGCGATACAGATATAACCTACGAGCAGTACTTC CASSDTDITYEQYF